This entry lists 18 T cell receptor beta chains sequenced from one sample in a study of T cell repertoires in cytomegalovirus infection. Each CDR3 protein is one row after TCRdb ran MiXCR on the reads. The sample yields more than 250,000 distinct CDR3 sequences, just under 25% seen once. No cognate antigen is known for these TCRs. The material sequenced was cultured PBMCs, taken from culture after CMV antigen stimulation. The receptors stem from a human donor in good health (CMV status not recorded). Some clones in this sample may be carry-over from other donors' samples.

The gene calls are TRBV27 and TRBJ1-6; possible D gene TRBD1, 6 bases. Germline V lookup: CDR1 MNHEY, CDR2 SMNVEV (reference sequence). Trimming took 5 bases from V and 9 from J, leaving 17 bases between them. The CDR3 spans 15 residues. The CDR3, as DNA: TGTGCCAGCAGTCAGGAGGGCAGGGGAATTTCACCCCTCCACTTT. It is translated as CASSQEGRGISPLHF.

This clonotype has just a few counts. CDR3 nucleotide sequence: TGTGCCAGCAGCTTCAGCATGCAAGAGACCCAGTACTTC. Translation gives CASSFSMQETQYF. V is TRBV11-2 and J is TRBJ2-5; D not resolved. Per germline, CDR1 SGHAT and CDR2 FQNNGV. This CDR3 has 13 residues. The V end was cut by 3 bases, the J end by 2 bases, with 7 bases between.

The V and J genes are TRBV28 and TRBJ1-1; the D gene is possibly TRBD1 (5 bases). Germline CDR1 MDHEN, CDR2 SYDVKM. V was shortened by 7 bases and J by 0 bases, with 9 bases between the two germline ends. CDR3 length: 13 residues. CDR3: CASITGMNTEAFF. CDR3 DNA sequence: TGTGCCAGCATAACAGGTATGAACACTGAAGCTTTCTTT.

The table lists this clonotype with many counts. The rearrangement uses TRBV7-9 and TRBJ2-5; 7 nucleotides match TRBD2. CDR1 and CDR2 from the germline V gene are SEHNR and FQNEAQ (reference sequence). Unmatched junction bases numbered 10, after V lost 4 bases and J lost 2 bases. This CDR3 contains 16 residues. CDR3 sequence (DNA): TGTGCCAGCAGCTCCCGGGAGGCGCCCCTACAAGAGACCCAGTACTTC. Amino acids: CASSSREAPLQETQYF.

The sample holds a few counts of this clonotype. The chain is built from TRBV2 and TRBJ2-2, with 9 bases identical to TRBD2. The CDR3 runs 14 residues. CDR1 and CDR2 from the germline V gene are SNHLY and FYNNEI. After removal of 6 bases from V and 3 bases from J, the junction contained 2 bases not matched to a gene. The CDR3 reads CASRGLADTGELFF. DNA of the CDR3: TGTGCCAGCAGGGGACTAGCAGACACCGGGGAGCTGTTTTTT.

This chain links TRBV5-6 with TRBJ2-3; D remains ambiguous. Germline CDR1 is SGHDT and CDR2 is YYEEEE. This CDR3 is built from 12 residues. V was trimmed by 2 bases and J by 4 bases, leaving 5 bases between them. CDR3 in amino acids: CASSFVPDTQYF. For the CDR3, the DNA is TGTGCCAGCAGCTTCGTGCCAGATACGCAGTATTTT. Combining the CDR3 with reference TRBV5-6 and TRBJ2-3 gives the whole variable domain DAGVTQSPTHLIKTRGQQVTLRCSPKSGHDTVSWYQQALGQGPQFIFQYYEEEERQRGNFPDRFSGHQFPNYSSELNVNALLLGDSALYLCASSFVPDTQYFGPGTRLTVL.

The chain uses TRBV4-2 and TRBJ1-2; D possibly corresponds to TRBD1 (5 bases). Germline V gives CDR1 LGHNA, CDR2 YNFKEQ. The CDR3 sequence is 19 residues long. Between the trimmed V and J ends, which lost 1 base and 4 bases, there was a span of 25 bases. The CDR3 bases are TGTGCCAGCAGCCAAGTTTGGGTCCCTCCGACAGTACTATTCTATGGCTACACCTTC. Its translation: CASSQVWVPPTVLFYGYTF.

The chain has TRBV6-2 or TRBV6-3 and TRBJ2-1; the match to TRBD2 covers 7 bases. The CDR3 extends over 16 amino acids. Germline lookup yields CDR1 MNHEY and CDR2 SVGEGT. V trimming: 2 bases; J trimming: 0 bases; junction bases outside the gene matches: 4. The CDR3 sequence is CASSYRPGGSYNEQFF. Written as DNA, the CDR3 is TGTGCCAGCAGTTACCGCCCGGGAGGCTCCTACAATGAGCAGTTCTTC.

This clonotype was observed at least ten times. The chain has TRBV13 and TRBJ2-3; TRBD2 matches 9 bases. CDR1 is PRHDT, CDR2 FYEKMQ, per germline (reference sequence). V shed 5 bases and J 1 base; nucleotides not matched to a gene: 4. The CDR3 consists of 15 residues. The CDR3 reads CASSSRTSGTDTQYF. The CDR3, as DNA: TGTGCCAGCAGCAGCCGGACTAGCGGCACAGATACGCAGTATTTT.

This clonotype has a handful of counts. This chain connects TRBV7-9 to TRBJ2-3, with D uncertain. The CDR3 spans 12 residues. The germline V gene has CDR1 SEHNR and CDR2 FQNEAQ (reference sequence). Trimming pared 5 bases from V and 6 bases from J, leaving 9 bases between. The CDR3 DNA reads as TGTGCCAGCAGCCAGAGTCGCGATACGCAGTATTTT. Protein: CASSQSRDTQYF.

The chain is built from TRBV5-6 and TRBJ1-1; D remains ambiguous. The ends were cut back, 6 bases at V and 2 bases at J, with 23 bases in the middle. Germline V gene sequence: CDR1 SGHDT, CDR2 YYEEEE. The CDR3 has 17 amino acids. CDR3 protein: CASNGDRGVPINTEAFF. DNA for the CDR3: TGTGCCAGCAACGGGGATAGAGGAGTCCCAATCAACACTGAAGCTTTCTTT.

V and J are TRBV6-2 or TRBV6-3 and TRBJ2-7; 9 nucleotides match TRBD2. J lost 1 base, V lost 2 bases, and 15 bases had no gene match. The CDR3 sequence is 19 residues long. The germline V gene encodes CDR1 MNHEY and CDR2 SVGEGT. CDR3 DNA: TGTGCCAGCAGTTACAAGGCGGGAGGGCCGGGTCTACGGTCCTACGAGCAGTACGTC. Translating it yields CASSYKAGGPGLRSYEQYV.

This clonotype was counted a few times. V is TRBV6-6 and J is TRBJ2-3, with 14 bases fitting TRBD2. CDR1 is MNHNY and CDR2 is SVGAGI in the germline V gene (reference sequence). The CDR3 covers 16 residues. V lost 5 bases, J lost 5 bases, and 6 bases stayed unmatched. CDR3 sequence (DNA): TGTGCCAGCAGTGCCGCCGGGACTAGCGGGAGAGATACGCAGTATTTT. It specifies CASSAAGTSGRDTQYF.

This chain joins TRBV10-3 and TRBJ2-7, with TRBD1 identical over 8 bases. Per the germline V gene, CDR1 is ENHRY and CDR2 is SYGVKD. This CDR3 contains 13 residues. Trimming at V came to 4 bases and at J to 5 bases, leaving 4 bases not matched to a gene. The DNA for the CDR3 is TGTGCCATCAGTGGGACAGGGCCCCACGAGCAGTACGTC. This encodes CAISGTGPHEQYV.

V gene TRBV15 combines with J gene TRBJ2-1; no clear D gene. This CDR3 comprises 12 residues. The germline V and J ends were trimmed by 0 bases and 10 bases, with 7 bases remaining between them. Germline lookup yields CDR1 LNHNV and CDR2 YYDKDF (reference sequence). This CDR3 is CATSRDLGEQFF. DNA of the CDR3: TGTGCCACCAGCAGAGATTTGGGGGAGCAGTTCTTC. The whole variable domain, remainder taken from reference TRBV15 and TRBJ2-1, is DAMVIQNPRYQVTQFGKPVTLSCSQTLNHNVMYWYQQKSSQAPKLLFHYYDKDFNNEADTPDNFQSRRPNTSFCFLDIRSPGLGDTAMYLCATSRDLGEQFFGPGTRLTVL.

The chain joins TRBV12-3 or TRBV12-4 to TRBJ1-2; D is perhaps TRBD1 (6 bases). Trimming stripped 6 bases from V and 2 bases from J, with 16 bases between. The CDR3 has 15 residues. The CDR3 is CASSSSGQGNYGYTF. The CDR3 coding sequence is TGTGCCAGCAGCAGCTCTGGGCAGGGGAACTATGGCTACACCTTC.

The V call is TRBV24-1, the J call TRBJ1-1; tentatively, D is TRBD1 (6 bases). V lost 10 bases and J lost 4, with 15 bases in between. The CDR3 runs to 13 residues. Germline V lookup: CDR1 KGHDR, CDR2 SFDVKD. The CDR3 loop is CATDSDVATEAFF. CDR3 nucleotide sequence: TGTGCCACGGACAGTGATGTAGCCACTGAAGCTTTCTTT.

There are many counts of this clonotype. The chain combines TRBV7-9 with TRBJ2-1; either TRBD1 or TRBD2 may supply D (5 bases each). V was clipped by 5 bases and J by 7 bases, with 15 bases between them. The CDR3 contains 14 residues. Germline-derived CDR1 and CDR2 are SEHNR and FQNEAQ (reference sequence). The CDR3: CASSPGASLNEQFF. The CDR3 nucleotides are TGTGCCAGCAGCCCCGGGGCTAGCTTAAATGAGCAGTTCTTC.